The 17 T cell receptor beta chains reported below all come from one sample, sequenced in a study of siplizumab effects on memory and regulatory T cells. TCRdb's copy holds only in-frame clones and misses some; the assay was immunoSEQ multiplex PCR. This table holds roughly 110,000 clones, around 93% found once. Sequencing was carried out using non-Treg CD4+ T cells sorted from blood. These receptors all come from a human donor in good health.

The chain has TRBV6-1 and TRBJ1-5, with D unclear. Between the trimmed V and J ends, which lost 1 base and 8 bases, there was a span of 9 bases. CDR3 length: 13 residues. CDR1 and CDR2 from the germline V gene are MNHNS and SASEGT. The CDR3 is CASSEGVIEPQHF. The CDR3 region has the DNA TGTGCCAGCAGTGAAGGCGTTATTGAGCCCCAGCATTTT.

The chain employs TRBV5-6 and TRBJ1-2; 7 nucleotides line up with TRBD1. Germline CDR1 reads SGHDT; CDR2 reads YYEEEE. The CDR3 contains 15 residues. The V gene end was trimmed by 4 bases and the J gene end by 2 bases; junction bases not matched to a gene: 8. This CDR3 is CASSPAQTGNYGYTF. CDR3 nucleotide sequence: TGTGCCAGCAGCCCAGCCCAGACAGGGAACTATGGCTACACCTTC.

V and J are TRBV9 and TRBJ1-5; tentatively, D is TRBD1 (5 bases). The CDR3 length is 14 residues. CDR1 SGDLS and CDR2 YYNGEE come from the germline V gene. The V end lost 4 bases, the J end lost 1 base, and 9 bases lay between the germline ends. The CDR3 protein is CASSPRDSNQPQHF. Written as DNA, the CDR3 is TGTGCCAGCAGCCCCCGGGACAGCAATCAGCCCCAGCATTTT.

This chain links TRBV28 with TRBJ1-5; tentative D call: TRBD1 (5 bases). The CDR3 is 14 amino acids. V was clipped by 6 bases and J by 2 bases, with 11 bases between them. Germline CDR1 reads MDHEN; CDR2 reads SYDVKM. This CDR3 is CASSSGGGNQPQHF. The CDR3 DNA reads TGTGCCAGCAGCTCTGGGGGGGGCAATCAGCCCCAGCATTTT.

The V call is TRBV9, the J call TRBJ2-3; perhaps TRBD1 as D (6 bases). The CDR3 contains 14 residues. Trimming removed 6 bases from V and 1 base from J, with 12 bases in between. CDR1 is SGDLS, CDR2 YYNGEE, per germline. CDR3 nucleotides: TGTGCCAGCACCATAGGGGGAGGCACAGATACGCAGTATTTT. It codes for CASTIGGGTDTQYF.

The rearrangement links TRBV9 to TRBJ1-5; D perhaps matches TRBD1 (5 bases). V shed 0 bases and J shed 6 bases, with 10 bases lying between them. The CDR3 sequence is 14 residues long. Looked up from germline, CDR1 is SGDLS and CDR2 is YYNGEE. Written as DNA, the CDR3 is TGTGCCAGCAGCGTAGGCGGGGGAGGTCAGCCCCAGCATTTT. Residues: CASSVGGGGQPQHF.

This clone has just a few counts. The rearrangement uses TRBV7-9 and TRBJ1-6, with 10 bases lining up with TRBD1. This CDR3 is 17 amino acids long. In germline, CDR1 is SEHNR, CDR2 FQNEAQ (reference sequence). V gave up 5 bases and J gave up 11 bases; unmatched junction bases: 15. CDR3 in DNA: TGTGCCAGCAGCCGGAAAAGGCAGGGGACAGGGGATGCACCCCTCCACTTT. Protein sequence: CASSRKRQGTGDAPLHF. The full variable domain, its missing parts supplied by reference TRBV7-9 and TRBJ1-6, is DTGVSQNPRHKITKRGQNVTFRCDPISEHNRLYWYRQTLGQGPEFLTYFQNEAQLEKSRLLSDRFSAERPKGSFSTLEIQRTEQGDSAMYLCASSRKRQGTGDAPLHFGNGTRLTVT.

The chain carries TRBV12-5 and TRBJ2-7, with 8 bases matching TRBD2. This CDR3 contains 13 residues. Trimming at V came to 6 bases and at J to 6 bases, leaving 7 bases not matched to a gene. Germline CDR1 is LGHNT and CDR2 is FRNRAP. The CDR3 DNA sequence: TGTGCTAGTGGCACTAGAACTAGCGGCGAGCAGTACTTC. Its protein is CASGTRTSGEQYF.

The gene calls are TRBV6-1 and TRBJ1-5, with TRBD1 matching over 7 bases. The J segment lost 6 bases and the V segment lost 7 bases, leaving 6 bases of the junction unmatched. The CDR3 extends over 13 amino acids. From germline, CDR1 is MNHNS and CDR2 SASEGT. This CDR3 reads CASIRGGGQPQHF. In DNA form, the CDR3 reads TGTGCCAGCATTCGAGGGGGCGGTCAGCCCCAGCATTTT.

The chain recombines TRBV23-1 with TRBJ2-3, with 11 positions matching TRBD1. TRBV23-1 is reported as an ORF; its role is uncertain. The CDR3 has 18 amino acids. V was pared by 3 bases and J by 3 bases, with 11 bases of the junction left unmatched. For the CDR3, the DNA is TGCGCCAGCAGTCAGCACCCCGGGACAGGGGGGGAAACAGATACGCAGTATTTT. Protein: CASSQHPGTGGETDTQYF.

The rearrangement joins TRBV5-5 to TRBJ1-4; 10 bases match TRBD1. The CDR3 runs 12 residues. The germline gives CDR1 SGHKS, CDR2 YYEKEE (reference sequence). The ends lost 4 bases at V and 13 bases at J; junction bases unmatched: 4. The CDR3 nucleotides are TGTGCCAGCAGCCCCGGGGACAGGGGACTGTTTTTT. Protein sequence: CASSPGDRGLFF.

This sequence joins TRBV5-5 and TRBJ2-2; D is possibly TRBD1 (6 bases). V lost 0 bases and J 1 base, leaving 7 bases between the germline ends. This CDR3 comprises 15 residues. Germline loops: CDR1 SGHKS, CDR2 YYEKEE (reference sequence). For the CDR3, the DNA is TGTGCCAGCAGCTTGGCACAGGGGAACACCGGGGAGCTGTTTTTT. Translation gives CASSLAQGNTGELFF. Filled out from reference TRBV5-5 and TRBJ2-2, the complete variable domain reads DAGVTQSPTHLIKTRGQQVTLRCSPISGHKSVSWYQQVLGQGPQFIFQYYEKEERGRGNFPDRFSARQFPNYSSELNVNALLLGDSALYLCASSLAQGNTGELFFGEGSRLTVL.

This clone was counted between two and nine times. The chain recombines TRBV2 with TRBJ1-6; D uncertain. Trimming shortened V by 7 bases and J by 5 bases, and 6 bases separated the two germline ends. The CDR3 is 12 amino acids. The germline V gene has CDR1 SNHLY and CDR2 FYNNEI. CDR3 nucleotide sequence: TGTGCCAGCAAGGGAGATAATTCACCCCTCCACTTT. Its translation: CASKGDNSPLHF.

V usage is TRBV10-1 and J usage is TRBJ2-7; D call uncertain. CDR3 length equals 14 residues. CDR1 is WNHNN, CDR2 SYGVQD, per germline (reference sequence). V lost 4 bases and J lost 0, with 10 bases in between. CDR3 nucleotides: TGCGCCAGCAGTGCCCTCGTGGGCTCCTACGAGCAGTACTTC. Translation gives CASSALVGSYEQYF.

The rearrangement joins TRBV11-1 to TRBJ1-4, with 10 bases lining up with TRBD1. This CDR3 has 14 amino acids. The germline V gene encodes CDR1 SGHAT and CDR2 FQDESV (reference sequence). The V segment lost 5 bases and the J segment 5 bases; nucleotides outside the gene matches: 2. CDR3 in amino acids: CASSLDRGNEKLFF. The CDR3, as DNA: TGTGCCAGCAGCCTGGACAGGGGGAATGAAAAACTGTTTTTT.

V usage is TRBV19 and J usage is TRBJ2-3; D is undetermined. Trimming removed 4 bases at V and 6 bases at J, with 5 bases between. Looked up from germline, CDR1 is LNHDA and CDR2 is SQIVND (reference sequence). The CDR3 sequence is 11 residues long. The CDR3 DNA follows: TGTGCCAGTAGTAGGTTGGATACGCAGTATTTT. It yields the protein CASSRLDTQYF.

The chain's CDR3 is CASSPPGGPYNEQFF. The CDR3 DNA reads TGTGCCAGCTCACCACCGGGGGGCCCCTACAATGAGCAGTTCTTC. The J gene is TRBJ2-1, the V gene TRBV18; tentatively, D is TRBD1 or TRBD2 (6 bases each). Trimming stripped 0 bases from V and 2 bases from J, with 8 bases between. This CDR3 has 15 amino acids. From germline, CDR1 is KGHSH and CDR2 LQKENI.